This T cell receptor beta chain was captured in a study of blood T cell repertoires in COVID-19. Looking at the study overall: The origin of the acute and convalescent COVID-19 samples was the United States, Italy and Spain. PBMCs, B-cell-depleted T cells, or T cells were the source of the cDNA or gDNA that made up the material.

There are 13 residues in the CDR3. Trimming removed 4 bases from V and 0 bases from J, with 10 bases in between. The germline V gene has CDR1 SQVTM and CDR2 ANQGSEA. Methods used by the authors: It was from reference gene primer amplification that nucleated cell counts were estimated. Generated by immunoSEQ multiplex PCR, the TCRdb table keeps only in-frame clones and is missing some. V, J and clone size derive from that table, while D and trimming were established from the DNA sequence. The table includes about 100,000 clones, roughly 80% detected once. The origin of this receptor is a woman between 65 and 79 years old with acute or convalescent COVID-19. Sequenced: peripheral blood. The gene calls are TRBV29-1 and TRBJ2-7; D uncertain. Here the CDR3 DNA reads TGCAGCGTTGTGGTGTCAGTCTCCTACGAGCAGTACTTC. Encoded protein: CSVVVSVSYEQYF.